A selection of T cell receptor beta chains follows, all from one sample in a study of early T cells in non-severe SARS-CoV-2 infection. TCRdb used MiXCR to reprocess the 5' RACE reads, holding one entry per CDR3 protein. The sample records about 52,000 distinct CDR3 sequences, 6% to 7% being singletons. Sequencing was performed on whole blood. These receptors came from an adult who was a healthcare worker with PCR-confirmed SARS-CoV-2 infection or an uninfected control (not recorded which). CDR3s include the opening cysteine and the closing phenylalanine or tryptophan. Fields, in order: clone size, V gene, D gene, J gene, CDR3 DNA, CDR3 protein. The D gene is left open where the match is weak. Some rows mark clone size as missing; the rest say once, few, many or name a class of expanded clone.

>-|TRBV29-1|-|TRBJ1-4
TGCAGCGTCGTATTTAATGAAAAACTGTTTTTT
CSVVFNEKLFF
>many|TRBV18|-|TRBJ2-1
TGTGCCAGCTCCCAGTACAATGAGCAGTTCTTC
CASSQYNEQFF
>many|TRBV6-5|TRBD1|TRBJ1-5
TGTGCCAGCAGCCCGGACAGGGTTGGCAATCAGCCCCAGCATTTT
CASSPDRVGNQPQHF
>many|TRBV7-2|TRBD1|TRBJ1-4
TGTGCCAGCGCCTTCCCGGGACAGGGGTCGAAAAAACTGTTTTTT
CASAFPGQGSKKLFF
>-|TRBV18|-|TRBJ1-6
TGTGCCAGCTCGCCCGCCTCCGGTGGGGGTGGGAATTCACCCCTCCACTTT
CASSPASGGGGNSPLHF
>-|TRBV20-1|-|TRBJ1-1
TGCAGTGCGGAGACAGTTCCCCTATCCGCTGAAGCTTTCTTT
CSAETVPLSAEAFF
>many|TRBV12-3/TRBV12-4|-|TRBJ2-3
TGTGCCAGCACCTCATCGTCGGGCACAGATACGCAGTATTTT
CASTSSSGTDTQYF
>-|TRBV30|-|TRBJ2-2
TGTGCCTGGAGTGTACTTGACACCGGGGAGCTGTTTTTT
CAWSVLDTGELFF
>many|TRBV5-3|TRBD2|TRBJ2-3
TGTGCCAGAAGCTTGGGGACTAGCAAGGGTGGAGATACGCAGTATTTT
CARSLGTSKGGDTQYF
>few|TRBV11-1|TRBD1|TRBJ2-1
TGTGCCAGCAGCCCAGGGACAGGGCAGTTCTTC
CASSPGTGQFF
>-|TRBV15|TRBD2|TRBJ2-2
TGTGCCACCAGCAGAGTTCGACTAGCGGTCGGGGAGCTGTTTTTT
CATSRVRLAVGELFF
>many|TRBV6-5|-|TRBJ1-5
TGTGCCAGCAGTCACGGACGAACTAGCAATCAGCCCCAGCATTTT
CASSHGRTSNQPQHF
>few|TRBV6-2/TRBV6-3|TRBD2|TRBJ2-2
TGTGCCAGCAGAACCTCGGCTAGCGGGGGTATCGGAGCCGGGGAGCTGTTTTTT
CASRTSASGGIGAGELFF
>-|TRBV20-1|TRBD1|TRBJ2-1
TGCAGTGCCAAAACAGGGGGCTTTGAGCAGTTCTTC
CSAKTGGFEQFF
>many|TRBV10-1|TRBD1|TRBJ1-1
TGCGCCAGCACCCGGCGGGGACAGGGTCCCCCTGAAGCTTTCTTT
CASTRRGQGPPEAFF
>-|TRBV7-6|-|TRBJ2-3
TGTGCCAGCAGCTTCGAATTGACAGATACGCAGTATTTT
CASSFELTDTQYF
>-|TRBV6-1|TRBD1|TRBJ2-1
TGTGCCAGCAGTGACCGGGACAGGGGCCATTTTTTGGAGTTCTTC
CASSDRDRGHFLEFF
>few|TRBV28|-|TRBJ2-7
TGTGCCAGCAGCTCGAATATCCGACCCATAAGCTCCTACGAGCAGTACTTC
CASSSNIRPISSYEQYF
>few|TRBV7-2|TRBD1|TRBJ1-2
TGTGCCAGCAGCCTACGGACAGGAAACCTATGGAGGGGCTACACCTTC
CASSLRTGNLWRGYTF
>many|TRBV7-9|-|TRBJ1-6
TGTGCCAGCAGCCTGGACGGGAGAGTCCGTGGATCACCCCTCCACTTT
CASSLDGRVRGSPLHF
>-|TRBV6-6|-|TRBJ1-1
TGTGCCAGCACTATGGGGGGGTCCACTGAAGCTTTCTTT
CASTMGGSTEAFF
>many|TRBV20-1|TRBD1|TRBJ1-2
TGCAGTGCTAGAGACAGGGGGCTCTATGGCTACACCTTC
CSARDRGLYGYTF
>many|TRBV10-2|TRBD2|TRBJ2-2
TGCGCCAGCAGCGAACTAGCGGGGAACACCGGGGAGCTGTTTTTT
CASSELAGNTGELFF